The 13 T cell receptor beta chains below all came from one sample that was sequenced in a study of sequential checkpoint blockade in melanoma. Data came from immunoSEQ multiplex PCR; TCRdb stores just in-frame clones and leaves some out. The sample consists of 10,000 to 15,000 clones, around 23% of them appearing once. As for treatment: randomized to nivolumab then ipilimumab (arm A) or the reverse (arm B). The specimen comprised tumor tissue (inferred from file names), sampled from a patient given nivolumab and ipilimumab in sequence. Receptors originate from a human donor with melanoma.

This clone turned up a few times. The V and J genes are TRBV9 and TRBJ1-5; the D gene is possibly TRBD1 (5 bases). CDR3 length: 14 residues. The V and J ends lost 0 bases and 2 bases respectively, with 6 bases between them. The V gene's germline CDR1 is SGDLS and CDR2 YYNGEE. The CDR3 sequence is CASSVGGGNQPQHF. As DNA, the CDR3 is TGTGCCAGCAGCGTAGGAGGGGGCAATCAGCCCCAGCATTTT. The full variable domain, in which reference TRBV9 and TRBJ1-5 provide the parts outside the CDR3, is DSGVTQTPKHLITATGQRVTLRCSPRSGDLSVYWYQQSLDQGLQFLIQYYNGEERAKGNILERFSAQQFPDLHSELNLSSLELGDSALYFCASSVGGGNQPQHFGDGTRLSIL.

In nucleotides, the CDR3 is TGCAGCGTTGGGACACCATCACCATACAATGAGCAGTTCTTC. It codes for CSVGTPSPYNEQFF. The chain recombines TRBV29-1 with TRBJ2-1; a weak D match, TRBD1 (5 bases). Per the germline V gene, CDR1 is SQVTM and CDR2 is ANQGSEA. Trimming took 4 bases from V and 4 from J, leaving 14 bases between them. This CDR3 comprises 14 residues.

Only a few counts were recorded for this clone. The rearrangement joins TRBV25-1 to TRBJ2-2; 7 nucleotides agree with TRBD2. The CDR3 is 15 residues long. Germline V CDR1 and CDR2: MGHDK, SYGVNS. Unmatched junction bases numbered 1, after V lost 0 bases and J lost 3 bases. The DNA for the CDR3 is TGTGCCAGCAGTGAATATCTAGCGGACACCGGGGAGCTGTTTTTT. It codes for CASSEYLADTGELFF.

The chain employs TRBV7-6 and TRBJ1-2, with 8 positions matching TRBD1. Germline V gives CDR1 SGHVS, CDR2 FNYEAQ. Trimming at V came to 2 bases and at J to 4 bases, leaving 3 bases not matched to a gene. This CDR3 has 14 residues. The chain's CDR3 is CASSLWDRSYGYTF. DNA of the CDR3: TGTGCCAGCAGCTTATGGGACAGGTCCTATGGCTACACCTTC.

The table lists this clone with many counts. This chain links TRBV6-8 with TRBJ2-2, with D unresolved. Trimming pared 8 bases from V and 0 bases from J, leaving 7 bases between. The germline V gene encodes CDR1 MNHGY and CDR2 SAAAGT. This CDR3 comprises 13 residues. Here the CDR3 reads CASGDPNTGELFF. The CDR3 bases are TGTGCCAGCGGTGATCCGAACACCGGGGAGCTGTTTTTT.

There are a few counts of this clone. The CDR3 protein is CSALGGATEAFF. CDR3 nucleotides: TGCAGCGCCCTAGGGGGCGCGACTGAAGCTTTCTTT. The J gene is TRBJ1-1, the V gene TRBV29-1; the match to TRBD1 covers 7 bases. This CDR3 spans 12 amino acids. The germline gives CDR1 SQVTM, CDR2 ANQGSEA. V trimming: 7 bases; J trimming: 5 bases; junction bases outside the gene matches: 7.

The gene calls are TRBV27 and TRBJ1-5; unclear D gene. V lost 3 bases to trimming and J lost 3 bases, with 9 bases between them. This CDR3 spans 14 amino acids. Looked up from germline, CDR1 is MNHEY and CDR2 is SMNVEV (reference sequence). CDR3 amino acids: CASSFIATNQPQHF. CDR3 DNA sequence: TGTGCCAGCAGTTTTATAGCGACCAATCAGCCCCAGCATTTT.

A few counts support this clone. V and J are TRBV7-5 and TRBJ1-5; whether TRBD1, the table's D call, matches the DNA was not checked. TRBV7-5 is a listed pseudogene. The CDR3 runs 16 residues. For the CDR3, the DNA is TGTGCCAGCAGCTTAGGGGGTCGACAGGGGGGCCAGCCCCAGCATTTT. It encodes CASSLGGRQGGQPQHF.

The rearrangement joins TRBV18 to TRBJ1-2; D perhaps matches TRBD1 (5 bases). Germline V CDR1 and CDR2: KGHSH, LQKENI. The CDR3 totals 14 residues. Trimming took 5 bases from V and 1 from J, leaving 11 bases between them. The CDR3 coding sequence is TGTGCCAGCTCATCCACACAGGTTAACTATGGCTACACCTTC. This gives the protein CASSSTQVNYGYTF.

The table lists this clone with a few counts. The chain combines TRBV7-1 with TRBJ2-5; no clear D. TRBV7-1 is an ORF, and what it does is uncertain. V was clipped by 3 bases and J by 5 bases, with 10 bases between them. The CDR3 sequence is 13 residues long. The CDR3 loop reads CASSSYPPETQYF. CDR3 bases: TGTGCCAGCAGCTCCTACCCTCCGGAGACCCAGTACTTC.

The table lists this clone with many counts. V usage is TRBV6-8 and J usage is TRBJ2-2, with unresolved D. The CDR3 is made up of 17 amino acids. In germline, CDR1 is MNHGY, CDR2 SAAAGT. V lost 0 bases and J 0 bases, leaving 11 bases between the germline ends. The CDR3, as DNA: TGTGCCAGCAGTTACTCCGTTTTAGGAGCGAACACCGGGGAGCTGTTTTTT. Its translation: CASSYSVLGANTGELFF.

This clone was counted only a few times. The chain employs TRBV11-3 and TRBJ1-5; D is unresolved. Trimming took 5 bases from V and 0 from J, leaving 11 bases between them. The CDR3 has 15 amino acids. Germline CDR1 SGHNT, CDR2 YENEEA. The CDR3 DNA follows: TGTGCCAGCAGCCCGGGAGCTTATAGCAATCAGCCCCAGCATTTT. Protein product: CASSPGAYSNQPQHF.

This clone showed up many times. The chain combines TRBV11-3 with TRBJ1-1; D is uncertain. The CDR3 consists of 14 residues. The germline CDR1 and CDR2 sequences are SGHNT and YENEEA. V was pared by 1 base and J by 1 base, with 7 bases between. The CDR3 nucleotides are TGTGCCAGCAGCTTAGGGGGAGGGAACACTGAAGCTTTCTTT. Its translation: CASSLGGGNTEAFF.